This T cell receptor beta chain was profiled in a study of blood T cells in healthy people across ages. The use of a sample-barcoded 5' primer and a J-beta primer mix characterized a second PCR of roughly 6 to 12 cycles. TCRdb re-called the 5' RACE reads through MiXCR, storing one row per CDR3 protein. The data hold about 830,000 distinct CDR3 sequences, with about 62% observed a single time. Germline V gives CDR1 MNHEY, CDR2 SVGAGI. CDR3 length equals 15 residues. Trimming pared 5 bases from V and 4 bases from J, leaving 17 bases between. V is TRBV6-5 and J is TRBJ1-1, with D perhaps TRBD1 (6 bases). This TCR came from a man aged 25 to 40 in good health. Material: blood. As DNA, the CDR3 is TGTGCCAGCAGTGCAGAGTACAGGGTCGCCACTGAAGCTTTCTTT. Residues: CASSAEYRVATEAFF.